This is a list of T cell receptor beta chains from one sample in a study of regulatory T cells in long-lasting Graves disease. TCRdb ran MiXCR on the multiplex PCR reads and lists one entry per CDR3 protein. The sample has over 200,000 distinct CDR3 sequences; more than 15% are singletons. These data were also reused for a study on T cells in Graves' hyperthyroidism and ophthalmopathy.

Sample: peripheral blood mononuclear cells (PBMCs), taken at new diagnosis, from a patient treated with antithyroid drugs. The receptor set was obtained from a woman in her twenties or thirties with Graves disease. CDR3s include the opening cysteine and the closing phenylalanine or tryptophan.

>TRBV13
CASSLLSGGLTDTQYF
>TRBV4-2
CASSHNDRVRGNQPQHF
>TRBV3-1
CANSQGLIETQYF
>TRBV29-1
CSVVRDYGYTF
>TRBV12-3/TRBV12-4
CASSSGAGTGELFF
>TRBV20-1
CSASGGVTYEQYF
>TRBV7-8
CTSSPGGWGSTDTQYF
>TRBV2
CASSADSHGANVLTF
>TRBV6-4
CASRTGTDNEKLFF
>TRBV7-9
CASSLAQGPQYF
>TRBV19
CASSKAEQGRRGAQHF
>TRBV12-3/TRBV12-4
CASNRQGGWTEAFF
>TRBV20-1
CSASEPGANGYTF
>TRBV12-3/TRBV12-4
CASSSTTGIGYGYTF
>TRBV18
CASSLGTDYEAFF
>TRBV7-9
CASSDVSREDTQYF
>TRBV5-4
CASSEELAAETQYF
>TRBV24-1
CATSRMGVDEQFF
>TRBV5-5
CASSSAEAFNQPQHF
>TRBV19
CASSTTGQETQYF
>TRBV6-1
CASRRGTNYGYTF
>TRBV12-3/TRBV12-4
CASNPGASYEQYF
>TRBV11-2
CASSQVRVTNTEAFF
>TRBV20-1
CSAYRGSPWYEQYF
>TRBV20-1
CSAEASELNNSPLHF
>TRBV7-9
CASSLGTRNPNYGYTF
>TRBV6-1
CASSDGRNSGNTIYF
>TRBV12-3/TRBV12-4
CASSFRVSNTGELFF
>TRBV5-1
CASSLASGGNEQFF
>TRBV25-1
CASSDPWEQFF
>TRBV6-5
CASSYLQLTEAFF
>TRBV20-1
CSALPMDYGYTF
>TRBV6-1
CASSQRAGEYNEQFF
>TRBV12-3/TRBV12-4
CASSFRSDTSGNTIYF
>TRBV11-3
CASGRSGGGYTF
>TRBV6-1
CATGGTLNTEAFF
>TRBV4-1
CASSLRGQGTDYGYTF
>TRBV19
CASSPPPTGGGWETQYF
>TRBV6-1
CASNGGRGYGYTF
>TRBV5-6
CASSLVGGNTGELFF
>TRBV4-2
CASSQGTEAWNEKLFF
>TRBV5-1
CASSTRQGLSEKLFF
>TRBV6-5
CASSYSQQGVNSPLHF
>TRBV12-3/TRBV12-4
CASSASRRAYEQYF
>TRBV19
CASTKAPKAYGYTF
>TRBV20-1
CSARERGMAIDTQYF
>TRBV20-1
CSARVPNTGELFF
>TRBV12-5
CASGPRTVYEQYF
>TRBV3-1
CASSLRTISYEQYF
>TRBV7-9
CASSFGGGSTEAFF
>TRBV7-3
CASSLRGAEQFF